This T cell receptor (beta chain) is from a study of technical replicates of blood from several donors (TCRdb year 2017). Its CDR3 holds 15 amino acids, cysteine through phenylalanine. This entry keeps only the CDR3 DNA: 45 bases, framed from base 1. Here V drops 3 bases and J drops 1 base, and the junction holds 6 bases not matched to any gene. As encoded in the germline V gene, CDR1 is SGDLS while CDR2 is YYNGEE. The library was produced with the immunoSEQ multiplex PCR assay. The immuneACCESS repertoire file appears here via TCRdb, limited to in-frame rearrangements. These files lack a portion of the clones; in checked studies, under half of the deficit traces to unresolved V genes, and the cause of the others is not known. Counted in this sample were about 15,000 clones; less than 90% of them appeared once. Clones ranked in the top ten supply about a tenth of the sample. In the case of this clone: This clone's antigen is unknown. Base qualities are not at hand, and no much larger clone is one base apart.

The receptor was isolated from a human donor in good health. Material for sequencing was PBMCs. Here the chain combines TRBV9 and TRBJ1-1, with 7 bases in between that match TRBD1. The CDR3 sequence is CASSETGTENTEAFF. The DNA reads as follows: TGTGCCAGCAGCGAGACCGGGACAGAGAACACTGAAGCTTTCTTT.